Below, 10 T cell receptor beta chains from the same sample are listed, as sequenced in a study of CD8 T cells in Susac syndrome. After extraction with the RNeasy kit, roughly 0.45 to 1 ug of the RNA was reverse transcribed using random hexamers. TCRdb used MiXCR to reprocess the immunoSEQ multiplex PCR reads, holding one entry per CDR3 protein. The sample has 92,000 or so distinct CDR3 sequences; 95% to 96% are singletons. Sequencing input: CD8+ T cells from PBMCs. All receptors derive from a human donor with Susac syndrome.

V gene TRBV13 combines with J gene TRBJ2-3, with TRBD2 identical over 10 bases. This CDR3 has 16 residues. CDR1 is PRHDT and CDR2 is FYEKMQ in the germline V gene (reference sequence). The V gene end was trimmed by 5 bases and the J gene end by 3 bases; junction bases not matched to a gene: 8. CDR3 in amino acids: CASSTYSGGSTDTQYF. Here the CDR3 DNA reads TGTGCCAGCAGCACCTATAGCGGGGGGTCGACAGATACGCAGTATTTT.

The chain combines TRBV7-2 with TRBJ2-5; D is uncertain. The V end was cut by 1 base, the J end by 7 bases, with 7 bases between. CDR1 is SGHTA, CDR2 FQGNSA, per germline. This CDR3 region has 12 residues. This chain's CDR3 is CASSLGPGTQYF. The DNA of the CDR3 is TGTGCCAGCAGCTTAGGGCCGGGGACCCAGTACTTC.

The chain is built from TRBV30 and TRBJ1-1; possible D gene TRBD1, 5 bases. The CDR3 extends over 13 amino acids. Germline CDR1 is GTSNPN and CDR2 is SVGIG (reference sequence). V lost 4 bases, J lost 2 bases, and 11 bases lay in between. CDR3 coding DNA: TGTGCCTGGACAACGGGGGACAACACTGAAGCTTTCTTT. It specifies CAWTTGDNTEAFF.

The count of this clonotype is one. The CDR3, as DNA: TGTGCCAGCAGCAGGGGGCTCTTGCCCACCGGGGAGCTGTTTTTT. This translates into CASSRGLLPTGELFF. The chain has TRBV9 and TRBJ2-2, with 7 nucleotides matching TRBD1. Losses at the gene ends were 4 bases for V and 4 bases for J; bases not matched to a gene: 7. The CDR3 loop spans 15 amino acids. CDR1 and CDR2 from the germline V gene are SGDLS and YYNGEE. Full variable domain (rest looked up from reference TRBV9 and TRBJ2-2): DSGVTQTPKHLITATGQRVTLRCSPRSGDLSVYWYQQSLDQGLQFLIQYYNGEERAKGNILERFSAQQFPDLHSELNLSSLELGDSALYFCASSRGLLPTGELFFGEGSRLTVL.

The V and J genes are TRBV15 and TRBJ2-1, with a weak D call TRBD1 (5 bases). Germline-derived CDR1 and CDR2 are LNHNV and YYDKDF (reference sequence). Trimming removed 0 bases at V and 8 bases at J, with 11 bases between. This CDR3 region has 14 residues. CDR3 in amino acids: CATSRDRVGDEQFF. CDR3 DNA: TGTGCCACCAGCAGAGACAGGGTGGGCGATGAGCAGTTCTTC.

This rearrangement joins TRBV28 to TRBJ2-1; TRBD2 matches at 8 bases. The length of the CDR3 is 14 residues. CDR1 MDHEN and CDR2 SYDVKM come from the germline V gene. Germline trimming cut 1 base from V and 9 bases from J; bases unmatched to any gene: 5. The DNA for the CDR3 is TGTGCCAGCAGTTTATCTTGGAGCGGGGGTGAGCAGTTCTTC. Translated: CASSLSWSGGEQFF.

This clonotype was detected only once. The CDR3 reads CASSYGGGRITEAFF. The CDR3 bases are TGTGCCAGCAGTTACGGGGGGGGAAGAATCACTGAAGCTTTCTTT. V and J are TRBV6-5 and TRBJ1-1; possibly TRBD1 for D (5 bases). Germline CDR1 reads MNHEY; CDR2 reads SVGAGI. V was cut by 2 bases and J by 4 bases, with 14 bases left in between. CDR3 size: 15 residues.

The chain employs TRBV6-1 and TRBJ2-5, with TRBD2 matching 16 bases. Germline V CDR1 and CDR2: MNHNS, SASEGT. The junction had 9 bases not matched to a gene; V was cut back by 6 bases and J by 5 bases. The CDR3 is 17 residues long. The CDR3 sequence is CASRLGTSGGGRETQYF. Here the CDR3 DNA reads TGTGCCAGCAGGCTCGGGACTAGCGGGGGGGGGAGGGAGACCCAGTACTTC.

In this sample, this clonotype turned up once. The rearrangement uses TRBV30 and TRBJ2-3, with TRBD1 identical over 9 bases. Germline V CDR1 and CDR2: GTSNPN, SVGIG (reference sequence). J gave up 4 bases and V 6 bases, and 8 bases lay outside the gene matches. The CDR3 covers 14 residues. The CDR3 bases are TGTGCCTGTGGGACAGGGACGGGTTCAGATACGCAGTATTTT. It is translated as CACGTGTGSDTQYF.

V usage is TRBV19 and J usage is TRBJ1-5; a weak D match, TRBD1 (5 bases). This CDR3 region has 16 residues. Trimming cost V 1 base and J 1 base, with 11 bases left between them. Looked up from germline, CDR1 is LNHDA and CDR2 is SQIVND (reference sequence). The CDR3 nucleotides are TGTGCCAGTAGTATAGGTCGGGGACGGAGCAATCAGCCCCAGCATTTT. Its protein is CASSIGRGRSNQPQHF.